These T cell receptor beta chains were read from a single sample in a study of regulatory T cells in long-lasting Graves disease. TCRdb independently ran MiXCR on the multiplex PCR reads; one entry per CDR3 protein. The table records approximately 300,000 distinct CDR3 sequences, 18% of them present only once. The sequenced sample was peripheral blood mononuclear cells (PBMCs), obtained at new diagnosis, from a patient treated with antithyroid drugs. The receptors were sampled from a female donor with Graves disease. Each CDR3 is given with its conserved first and last residue. A D gene is named only where the DNA matches it firmly. Where a row states a size, it is once, few, many or the class of an expanded clone; other rows omit it.

TRBJ2-5 TRBV9 once NA 17 TGTGCCAGCAGCGAGGGGGGGGTAGGCCCGGGGTTTGAGACCCAGTACTTC CASSEGGVGPGFETQYF
TRBJ2-1 TRBV20-1 many NA 11 TGCAGTGCTCCGACCCTGGCTCAGCGGTTCTTC CSAPTLAQRFF
TRBJ2-2 TRBV4-2 few TRBD2 13 TGTGCCATCAGCGGGAGTGGCACCGGGGAGCTGTTTTTT CAISGSGTGELFF
TRBJ2-1 TRBV28 many NA 11 TGTGCCAGCAGTTTTCGGGCTGAGCAGTTCTTC CASSFRAEQFF
TRBJ2-1 TRBV11-2 many NA 17 TGTGCCAGCAGCCCAAGGGGATTGATCCCCGGGGTGAATGAGCAGTTCTTC CASSPRGLIPGVNEQFF
TRBJ1-1 TRBV27 many NA 14 TGTGCCAGCAGTTCCAGGGGCATGAACACTGAAGCTTTCTTT CASSSRGMNTEAFF
TRBJ2-2 TRBV7-8 NA TRBD1 16 TGTGCCAGCAGCCCATTGGACAGGGCCAGGACCGGGGAGCTGTTTTTT CASSPLDRARTGELFF
TRBJ2-1 TRBV4-1 NA NA 12 TGCGCCAGCAGCCAAGAGGGGGATGAGCAGTTCTTC CASSQEGDEQFF
TRBJ2-1 TRBV6-5 many TRBD2 17 TGTGCCAGCAGTTACAGGGGACTACCTAGCTCCTACAATGAGCAGTTCTTC CASSYRGLPSSYNEQFF
TRBJ2-7 TRBV27 NA NA 16 TGTGCCAGCAGTTTAGGGCGGGCGGCCCCCCCCTACGAGCAGTACTTC CASSLGRAAPPYEQYF
TRBJ1-4 TRBV24-1 few TRBD1 17 TGTGCCACCAGTGACCCTCACCGGACAGGGGGGGATGAAAAACTGTTTTTT CATSDPHRTGGDEKLFF
TRBJ2-5 TRBV24-1 NA NA 14 TGTGCCACCAGTCTGGGGGCCCTTTCAGAGACCCAGTACTTC CATSLGALSETQYF
TRBJ2-1 TRBV7-2 many NA 13 TGTGCCAGCAGCCCGGACTTCTACAATGAGCAGTTCTTC CASSPDFYNEQFF
TRBJ2-7 TRBV12-3/TRBV12-4 many NA 14 TGTGCCAGCAGTTTTGCGGGGACTTCCTACGAGCAGTACTTC CASSFAGTSYEQYF
TRBJ2-1 TRBV2 many TRBD2 14 TGTGCCAGCAGGACTAGCGGTTCCTACAATGAGCAGTTCTTC CASRTSGSYNEQFF
TRBJ2-7 TRBV12-3/TRBV12-4 many NA 16 TGTGCCAGCAGTTTCTTTGGAGGGCCTTCCTCCTACGAGCAGTACTTC CASSFFGGPSSYEQYF
TRBJ2-5 TRBV7-2 NA TRBD1 14 TGTGCCAGCAGCCCAAGACAGGGGGAAGAGACCCAGTACTTC CASSPRQGEETQYF
TRBJ2-5 TRBV12-3/TRBV12-4 many TRBD2 15 TGTGCCAGCAGTTTAGGGGCGGGAGGGCCAGAGACCCAGTACTTC CASSLGAGGPETQYF
TRBJ1-3 TRBV12-3/TRBV12-4 many NA 16 TGTGCCAGCACCGCCTCATGGGGAAACTCTGGAAACACCATATATTTT CASTASWGNSGNTIYF
TRBJ2-7 TRBV5-1 many TRBD1 15 TGCGCCAGCAGCGTGGACAGGGCGGTATCCTACGAGCAGTACTTC CASSVDRAVSYEQYF
TRBJ2-7 TRBV10-3 NA NA 14 TGTGTCATCAGTGAGGCCCTAGGCTCCTACGAGCAGTACTTC CVISEALGSYEQYF
TRBJ2-5 TRBV7-9 NA TRBD2 16 TGTGCCAGCAGCCCACTCCGGGGGGGGCCGGGAGAGACCCAGTACTTC CASSPLRGGPGETQYF
TRBJ1-1 TRBV12-3/TRBV12-4 NA TRBD1 17 TGTGCCAGCACCCAAACAAGGACAGGGATGTCGAACACTGAAGCTTTCTTT CASTQTRTGMSNTEAFF
TRBJ1-3 TRBV19 NA NA 16 TGTGCCAGTAGTTCCTCGCGGACAGCATCTGGAAACACCATATATTTT CASSSSRTASGNTIYF
TRBJ2-1 TRBV6-1 many TRBD2 16 TGTGCCAGCAGCCGCAGACTAGCGGGAGGGTACAATGAGCAGTTCTTC CASSRRLAGGYNEQFF
TRBJ2-2 TRBV28 NA NA 13 TGTGCCACCCGTGGAGGGTATCCCGGGGAGCTGTTTTTT CATRGGYPGELFF
TRBJ2-7 TRBV2 few NA 14 TGTGCCAGCAGAGCGACAGATATCTCCTACGAGCAGTACTTC CASRATDISYEQYF
TRBJ2-2 TRBV7-7 few NA 14 TGTGCTAGCAGCTTAGGGACTAACACCGGGGAGCTGTTTTTT CASSLGTNTGELFF
TRBJ2-5 TRBV28 NA TRBD1 14 TGTGCCAGCAGTTTATACAGGGGTAGGGAGACCCAGTACTTC CASSLYRGRETQYF
TRBJ2-3 TRBV19 many NA 14 TGTGCCAGTCGCAGGCGCACAGAGACGGATACGCAGTATTTT CASRRRTETDTQYF
TRBJ2-1 TRBV27 many NA 17 TGTGCCAGCAGTAGAAGGGAGCTAGCGCTCTCCTACAATGAGCAGTTCTTC CASSRRELALSYNEQFF
TRBJ2-1 TRBV12-3/TRBV12-4 many TRBD2 16 TGTGCCAGCAGTTTCCGCGGGACTATTTCGTGGAATGAGCAGTTCTTC CASSFRGTISWNEQFF
TRBJ2-1 TRBV30 NA TRBD2 15 TGTGCCTGGAGTGTAAAGCGGGAGGTTCACAATGAGCAGTTCTTC CAWSVKREVHNEQFF